Listed below are T cell receptor beta chains from one sample, sequenced in a study of CD4 T cells in relation to SARS-CoV-2 and coronaviruses. The repertoire was sequenced with immunoSEQ multiplex PCR; TCRdb's copy has only in-frame clones and lacks some. The sample has tens of thousands of clones; 76% are singletons. These TCRs are of unknown antigen specificity. Sequenced: CD4+ T cells from PBMCs, cultured in vitro. These receptors were taken from a human donor in good health. CDR3s include the opening cysteine and the closing phenylalanine or tryptophan. D genes are given only for firm matches. Rows may omit the clone size; those that give it use once, few, many or a size class.

- | - | TRBJ1-5 | TRBV6-2/TRBV6-3 | CASSLHSDQPQHF | TGTGCCAGCAGCCTTCATTCCGATCAGCCCCAGCATTTT
TRBD2 | - | TRBJ2-5 | TRBV5-1 | CASSLGLAGQETQYF | TGCGCCAGCAGCCTGGGACTAGCGGGACAAGAGACCCAGTACTTC
- | - | TRBJ2-2 | TRBV12-3/TRBV12-4 | CASRVLTGELFF | TGTGCCAGCAGGGTACTCACCGGGGAGCTGTTTTTT
- | - | TRBJ1-5 | TRBV18 | CASSRKGSGDSNQPQHF | TGTGCCAGCTCACGCAAGGGGTCGGGGGATAGCAATCAGCCCCAGCATTTT
- | - | TRBJ1-1 | TRBV5-4 | CASSPGQSNTEAFF | TGTGCCAGCAGCCCCGGGCAGTCGAACACTGAAGCTTTCTTT
- | - | TRBJ1-4 | TRBV25-1 | CASSEGTISGGNEKLFF | TGTGCCAGCAGTGAAGGGACGATCTCAGGCGGTAATGAAAAACTGTTTTTT
TRBD1 | - | TRBJ2-1 | TRBV6-2/TRBV6-3 | CASSFLQGGEQFF | TGTGCCAGCAGTTTCCTACAGGGGGGTGAGCAGTTCTTC
- | - | TRBJ2-7 | TRBV5-6 | CASSSLVEQYF | TGTGCCAGCAGCTCTCTAGTCGAGCAGTACTTC
- | once | TRBJ1-1 | TRBV9 | CASSVATGVGVGTEAFF | TGTGCCAGCAGCGTAGCTACGGGAGTGGGGGTCGGGACTGAAGCTTTCTTT
- | few | TRBJ1-2 | TRBV19 | CASSIGSQTYGYTF | TGTGCCAGTAGTATAGGTTCCCAGACCTATGGCTACACCTTC
TRBD1 | - | TRBJ1-5 | TRBV6-1 | CASSEGTGLQPQHF | TGTGCCAGCAGTGAAGGGACAGGGCTTCAGCCCCAGCATTTT
TRBD1 | - | TRBJ2-1 | TRBV19 | CASSIMGQGNEQFF | TGTGCCAGTAGTATAATGGGACAGGGGAATGAGCAGTTCTTC
- | - | TRBJ2-6 | TRBV2 | CASSGYSGANVLTF | TGTGCCAGCAGTGGGTACTCTGGGGCCAACGTCCTGACTTTC
TRBD1 | once | TRBJ2-2 | TRBV29-1 | CSVQQGITGELFF | TGCAGCGTTCAACAGGGGATCACCGGGGAGCTGTTTTTT
- | - | TRBJ1-4 | TRBV20-1 | CSARRGEKLFF | TGCAGTGCCCGGCGCGGTGAAAAACTGTTTTTT
- | - | TRBJ1-1 | TRBV18 | CASSPAGTNTEAFF | TGTGCCAGCTCACCCGCAGGGACGAACACTGAAGCTTTCTTT
TRBD2 | - | TRBJ2-7 | TRBV3-1/TRBV3-2 | CASSGGTSGFTRTYEQYF | TGTGCCAGCAGCGGCGGGACTAGCGGGTTCACCCGCACCTACGAGCAGTACTTC
TRBD2 | few | TRBJ2-3 | TRBV4-2 | CASSRRLAGVGNTDTQYF | TGTGCCAGCAGCCGCCGACTAGCGGGAGTGGGGAACACAGATACGCAGTATTTT
- | - | TRBJ1-2 | TRBV11-2 | CASSESTLGPYGYTF | TGTGCCAGCAGCGAATCTACTCTGGGACCCTATGGCTACACCTTC
TRBD1 | - | TRBJ2-5 | TRBV5-8 | CASSPGQGRVETQYF | TGTGCCAGCAGCCCCGGACAGGGGAGGGTAGAGACCCAGTACTTC
TRBD2 | few | TRBJ2-7 | TRBV6-2/TRBV6-3 | CASSLRGGSHEQYF | TGTGCCAGCAGTTTGCGGGGGGGCTCCCACGAGCAGTACTTC
- | - | TRBJ2-1 | TRBV10-1 | CASSESGDDNEQFF | TGCGCCAGCAGTGAGTCCGGGGACGACAATGAGCAGTTCTTC
- | - | TRBJ2-7 | TRBV10-3 | CATAGSSYEQYF | TGTGCCACCGCGGGGAGCTCCTACGAGCAGTACTTC
- | - | TRBJ1-5 | TRBV28 | CASSLGQASNQPQHF | TGTGCCAGCAGTTTAGGGCAGGCGAGCAATCAGCCCCAGCATTTT
- | - | TRBJ1-2 | TRBV7-2 | CASSLGGRANYGYTF | TGTGCCAGCAGCTTAGGGGGCCGGGCTAACTATGGCTACACCTTC
TRBD1 | - | TRBJ2-3 | TRBV5-1 | CASMWTGGTDTQYF | TGCGCCAGCATGTGGACAGGAGGCACAGATACGCAGTATTTT
TRBD1 | - | TRBJ1-5 | TRBV2 | CASRGQAGSQPQHF | TGTGCCAGCAGGGGACAGGCGGGGAGTCAGCCCCAGCATTTT
TRBD2 | few | TRBJ2-7 | TRBV18 | CASSRESGRRVEQYF | TGTGCCAGCTCACGAGAAAGCGGGAGGAGGGTCGAGCAGTACTTC
TRBD1 | - | TRBJ2-7 | TRBV18 | CASSTRDRGSEQYF | TGTGCCAGCTCAACCCGGGACAGGGGTAGCGAGCAGTACTTC
TRBD1 | few | TRBJ1-2 | TRBV2 | CASSTPAQGGGGYTF | TGTGCCAGCAGTACCCCGGCCCAGGGGGGCGGTGGCTACACCTTC
- | - | TRBJ1-5 | TRBV5-1 | CASSLGIGTGRTYSNQPQHF | TGCGCCAGCAGCTTGGGGATCGGGACGGGAAGAACTTATAGCAATCAGCCCCAGCATTTT
TRBD1 | - | TRBJ1-3 | TRBV23-1 | CASSQSRLTGAGNTIYF | TGCGCCAGCAGTCAATCGAGACTGACAGGGGCTGGAAACACCATATATTTT
- | - | TRBJ1-3 | TRBV5-6 | CASSYGQSSGNTIYF | TGTGCCAGCAGCTACGGACAGAGCTCTGGAAACACCATATATTTT
- | few | TRBJ1-2 | TRBV7-2 | CASSTDSNYGYTF | TGTGCCAGCAGCACAGACAGTAACTATGGCTACACCTTC
TRBD1 | - | TRBJ1-3 | TRBV18 | CASSPTGGQGATGNTIYF | TGTGCCAGCTCACCAACCGGGGGACAGGGGGCGACTGGAAACACCATATATTTT
TRBD1 | - | TRBJ1-2 | TRBV19 | CASSIRHQGGYGYTF | TGTGCCAGTAGTATCCGACACCAGGGGGGCTATGGCTACACCTTC
- | few | TRBJ1-3 | TRBV11-2 | CASSLRPGTGNTIYF | TGTGCCAGCAGCTTACGTCCCGGGACTGGAAACACCATATATTTT
TRBD1 | - | TRBJ1-1 | TRBV4-1 | CASSQESGGGTGGRAFF | TGCGCCAGCAGCCAAGAGTCAGGTGGGGGGACAGGGGGCAGAGCTTTCTTT
- | - | TRBJ2-2 | TRBV2 | CASKGGPNTGELFF | TGTGCCAGCAAAGGCGGTCCGAACACCGGGGAGCTGTTTTTT
- | - | TRBJ2-1 | TRBV24-1 | CATSAVGLYNEQFF | TGTGCCACCAGTGCGGTCGGGCTTTACAATGAGCAGTTCTTC
TRBD2 | - | TRBJ2-5 | TRBV10-2 | CASGTSGRQETQYF | TGCGCCAGCGGGACTAGCGGGAGGCAAGAGACCCAGTACTTC
TRBD1 | - | TRBJ2-1 | TRBV4-3 | CASSQEQGVYNEQFF | TGCGCCAGCAGCCAGGAGCAGGGGGTATACAATGAGCAGTTCTTC
- | - | TRBJ1-2 | TRBV4-3 | CASSQTMQGSYGYTF | TGCGCCAGCAGCCAGACAATGCAAGGGAGCTATGGCTACACCTTC
TRBD2 | once | TRBJ2-1 | TRBV4-1 | CASSRTPGLAGGPDEQFF | TGCGCCAGCAGCCGCACACCGGGACTAGCGGGAGGGCCTGATGAGCAGTTCTTC
TRBD2 | - | TRBJ2-3 | TRBV29-1 | CSVASIAGGTDTQYF | TGCAGCGTTGCTTCGATAGCGGGGGGCACAGATACGCAGTATTTT
TRBD1 | - | TRBJ2-5 | TRBV11-2 | CASSLVGQVEETQYF | TGTGCCAGCAGCTTAGTGGGACAGGTGGAGGAGACCCAGTACTTC
- | - | TRBJ1-1 | TRBV7-2 | CASQWATNTEAFF | TGTGCCAGCCAGTGGGCGACAAACACTGAAGCTTTCTTT
- | - | TRBJ2-1 | TRBV7-2 | CASSYLGITEQFF | TGTGCCAGCAGCTACCTAGGGATCACTGAGCAGTTCTTC
- | once | TRBJ2-1 | TRBV5-1 | CASSLSQNNEQFF | TGCGCCAGCAGCTTGTCACAGAACAATGAGCAGTTCTTC
TRBD1 | - | TRBJ1-2 | TRBV6-6 | CASIRQGANGYTF | TGTGCCAGCATCAGACAGGGGGCCAACGGCTACACCTTC
TRBD1 | - | TRBJ1-2 | TRBV6-5 | CASSLTGGTNYGYTF | TGTGCCAGCAGCCTGACAGGGGGAACTAACTATGGCTACACCTTC
- | - | TRBJ2-7 | TRBV13 | CASSLLLAGPYEQYF | TGTGCCAGCAGCTTATTACTAGCTGGGCCCTACGAGCAGTACTTC
- | few | TRBJ1-6 | TRBV4-3 | CASSQGNSPLHF | TGCGCCAGCAGCCAAGGGAATTCACCCCTCCACTTT
TRBD2 | - | TRBJ2-2 | TRBV6-5 | CASARGRWNTGELFF | TGTGCCAGCGCCCGCGGGAGATGGAACACCGGGGAGCTGTTTTTT
TRBD1 | - | TRBJ1-1 | TRBV10-2 | CASSEGQGAFQAFF | TGCGCCAGCAGTGAAGGTCAGGGGGCATTCCAAGCTTTCTTT